This is a list of T cell receptor beta chains from one sample in a study of T cells in localized non-small cell lung cancer. Profiling relied on immunoSEQ multiplex PCR, and the TCRdb table lists in-frame clones only, not all of them. The sample carries under 75,000 clones, about nine tenths recorded once. This sample comprised peripheral blood, obtained before any cancer treatment. The receptors derive from a male donor aged 60 or over with stage III squamous cell lung carcinoma. Both conserved end residues are part of each CDR3. The order of the fields is CDR3 length, V gene, CDR3 protein.

10 | TRBV30 | CASRTAGYTF
15 | TRBV7-9 | CASSDNTGTENEQFF
12 | TRBV18 | CASSSDRGGYTF
16 | TRBV4-3 | CASSQASAGTGETQYF
15 | TRBV11-2 | CASSMGLAGSYEQYF
13 | TRBV29-1 | CSVELQGWSPLHF
15 | TRBV5-4 | CASSLVSGGAYGYTF
14 | TRBV19 | CASSGGLQGDGYTF
13 | TRBV27 | CASTQGFNTEAFF
16 | TRBV10-2 | CASSESLGQGVSEAFF
19 | TRBV7-3 | CASSLTMFRLGSGANVLTF
12 | TRBV7-2 | CASSLNSAEAFF
12 | TRBV7-9 | CASSFGVVEQYF
15 | TRBV12-5 | CASGLEAASTDTQYF
16 | TRBV4-2 | CASSPRAGRSTDTQYF
17 | TRBV19 | CASSIGSGGLNTGELFF
14 | TRBV29-1 | CSVPPLRGRETQYF
17 | TRBV7-8 | CASSSGLAVSGANVLTF
14 | TRBV7-8 | CASSLAGGRETQYF
15 | TRBV9 | CASSEDRGLTGELFF
15 | TRBV5-1 | CASSLDGGSNQPQHF
15 | TRBV7-3 | CASSSGTLNTGELFF
12 | TRBV6-6 | CATSRTNEKLFF
15 | TRBV7-2 | CASSSIAGEGGEQFF
14 | TRBV19 | CASERTGRGEKLFF
15 | TRBV5-4 | CASSHGTANTGELFF
19 | TRBV10-3 | CAIRPYSVPSGGATDTQYF